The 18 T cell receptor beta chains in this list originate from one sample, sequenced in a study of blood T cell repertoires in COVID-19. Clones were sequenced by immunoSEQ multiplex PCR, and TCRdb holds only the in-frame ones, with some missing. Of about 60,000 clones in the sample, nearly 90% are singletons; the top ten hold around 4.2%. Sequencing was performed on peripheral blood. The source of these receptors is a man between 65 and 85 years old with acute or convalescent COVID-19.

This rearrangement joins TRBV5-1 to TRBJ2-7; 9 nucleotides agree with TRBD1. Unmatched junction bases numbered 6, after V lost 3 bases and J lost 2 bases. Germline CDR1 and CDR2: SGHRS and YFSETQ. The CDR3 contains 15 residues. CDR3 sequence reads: CASSSDRGLTYEQYF. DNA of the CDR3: TGCGCCAGCAGCTCGGACAGGGGCCTTACCTACGAGCAGTACTTC.

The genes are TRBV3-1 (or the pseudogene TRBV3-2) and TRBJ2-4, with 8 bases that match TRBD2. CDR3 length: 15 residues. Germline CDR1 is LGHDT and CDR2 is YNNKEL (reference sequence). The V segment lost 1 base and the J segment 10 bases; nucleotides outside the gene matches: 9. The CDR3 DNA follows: TGTGCCAGCAGCCAAGGACAGCCGGGGGGGTATATTCAGTACTTC. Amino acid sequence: CASSQGQPGGYIQYF.

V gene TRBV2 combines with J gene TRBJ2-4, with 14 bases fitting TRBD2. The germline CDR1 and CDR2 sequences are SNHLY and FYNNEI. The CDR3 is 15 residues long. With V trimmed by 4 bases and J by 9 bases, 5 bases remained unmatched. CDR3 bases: TGTGCCAGCAGTGGACTAGCGGGGGGGCGGGGCATTCAGTACTTC. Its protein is CASSGLAGGRGIQYF.

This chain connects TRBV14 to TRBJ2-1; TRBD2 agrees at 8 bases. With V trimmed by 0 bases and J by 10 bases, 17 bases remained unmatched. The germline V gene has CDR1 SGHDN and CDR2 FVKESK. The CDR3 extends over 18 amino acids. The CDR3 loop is CASSQDRDTAGGKKEQFF. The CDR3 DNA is TGTGCCAGCAGCCAAGATCGAGATACGGCGGGGGGTAAAAAGGAGCAGTTCTTC.

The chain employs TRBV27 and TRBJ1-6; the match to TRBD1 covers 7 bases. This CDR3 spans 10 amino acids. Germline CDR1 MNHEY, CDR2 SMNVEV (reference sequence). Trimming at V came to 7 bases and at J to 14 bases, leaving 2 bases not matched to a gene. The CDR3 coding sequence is TGTGCCAGCACAACAGGGGCCCTCCACTTT. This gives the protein CASTTGALHF.

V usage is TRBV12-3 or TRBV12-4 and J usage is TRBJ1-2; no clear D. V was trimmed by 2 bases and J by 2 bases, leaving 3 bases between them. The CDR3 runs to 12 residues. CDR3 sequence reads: CASSLINYGYTF. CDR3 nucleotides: TGTGCCAGCAGTTTAATAAACTATGGCTACACCTTC.

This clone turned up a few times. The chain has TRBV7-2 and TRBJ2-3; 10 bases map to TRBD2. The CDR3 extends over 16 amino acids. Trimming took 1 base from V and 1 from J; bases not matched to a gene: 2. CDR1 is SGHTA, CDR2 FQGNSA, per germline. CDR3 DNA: TGTGCCAGCAGCTTAGGCCTAGCGGGGGGCACAGATACGCAGTATTTT. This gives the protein CASSLGLAGGTDTQYF.

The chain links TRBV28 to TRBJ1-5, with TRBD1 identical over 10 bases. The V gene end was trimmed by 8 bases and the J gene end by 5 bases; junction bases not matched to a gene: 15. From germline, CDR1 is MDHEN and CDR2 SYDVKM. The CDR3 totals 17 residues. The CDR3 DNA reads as TGTGCCAGCGAGCCCCCCCACGGACAGGGGGTCGATCAGCCCCAGCATTTT. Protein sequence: CASEPPHGQGVDQPQHF.

The CDR3 region has the DNA TGCGCCAGCAGCGTAGCGGGGGTCGTTGATACGCAGTATTTT. Residues: CASSVAGVVDTQYF. This chain joins TRBV4-3 and TRBJ2-3; 9 bases fit TRBD2. Germline V gene sequence: CDR1 LGHNA, CDR2 YSLEER. The CDR3 is made up of 14 amino acids. Germline trimming cut 5 bases from V and 6 bases from J; bases unmatched to any gene: 6.

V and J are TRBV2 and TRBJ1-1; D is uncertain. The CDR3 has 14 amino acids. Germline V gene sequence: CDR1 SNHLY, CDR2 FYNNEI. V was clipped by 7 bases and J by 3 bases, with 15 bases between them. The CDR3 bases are TGTGCCAGCACGAGGGAGGGAATGGACACTGAAGCTTTCTTT. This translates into CASTREGMDTEAFF.

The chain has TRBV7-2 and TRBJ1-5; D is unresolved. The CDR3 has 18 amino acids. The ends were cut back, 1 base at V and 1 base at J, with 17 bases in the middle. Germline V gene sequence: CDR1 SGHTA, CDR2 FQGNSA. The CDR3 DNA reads TGTGCCAGCAGCTTAGAAGACCGCCGGGTCATCAGCAATCAGCCCCAGCATTTT. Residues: CASSLEDRRVISNQPQHF.

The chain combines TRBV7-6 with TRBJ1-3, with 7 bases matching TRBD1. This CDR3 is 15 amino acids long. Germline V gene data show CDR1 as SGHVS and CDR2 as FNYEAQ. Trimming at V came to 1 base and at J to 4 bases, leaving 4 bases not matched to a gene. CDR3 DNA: TGTGCCAGCAGCTTAGAGGGGGCATCGGGAAACACCATATATTTT. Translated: CASSLEGASGNTIYF.

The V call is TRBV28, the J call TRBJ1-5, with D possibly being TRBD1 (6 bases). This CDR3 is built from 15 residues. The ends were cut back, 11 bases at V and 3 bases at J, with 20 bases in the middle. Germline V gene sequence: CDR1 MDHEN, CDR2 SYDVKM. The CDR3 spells CASANTGRVNQPQHF. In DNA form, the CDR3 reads TGTGCCTCCGCAAATACAGGGAGAGTCAATCAGCCCCAGCATTTT.

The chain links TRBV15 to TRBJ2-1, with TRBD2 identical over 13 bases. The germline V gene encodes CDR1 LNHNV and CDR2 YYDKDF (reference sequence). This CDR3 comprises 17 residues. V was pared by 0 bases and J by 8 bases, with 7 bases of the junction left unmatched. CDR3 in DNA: TGTGCCACCAGCAGAGAGATAGGGACTAGCGGGGCTTATGAGCAGTTCTTC. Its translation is CATSREIGTSGAYEQFF.

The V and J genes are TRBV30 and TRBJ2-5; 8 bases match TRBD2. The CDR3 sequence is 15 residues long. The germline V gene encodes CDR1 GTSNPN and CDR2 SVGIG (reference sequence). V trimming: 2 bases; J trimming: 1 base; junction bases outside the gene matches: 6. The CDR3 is CAWSRTGGSQETQYF. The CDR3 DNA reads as TGTGCCTGGAGTAGAACGGGGGGGTCCCAAGAGACCCAGTACTTC. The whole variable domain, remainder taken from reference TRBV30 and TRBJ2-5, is SQTIHQWPATLVQPVGSPLSLECTVEGTSNPNLYWYRQAAGRGLQLLFYSVGIGQISSEVPQNLSASRPQDRQFILSSKKLLLSDSGFYLCAWSRTGGSQETQYFGPGTRLLVL.

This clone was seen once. The DNA of the CDR3 is TGCGCCAGCAGCCAAGGGGGAGGCCCGCGGTACTTC. It encodes CASSQGGGPRYF. The chain has TRBV4-1 and TRBJ2-5; TRBD2 is a possible D gene (6 bases). Trimming stripped 1 base from V and 13 bases from J, with 13 bases between. CDR3 length equals 12 residues. Looked up from germline, CDR1 is MGHRA and CDR2 is YSYEKL.

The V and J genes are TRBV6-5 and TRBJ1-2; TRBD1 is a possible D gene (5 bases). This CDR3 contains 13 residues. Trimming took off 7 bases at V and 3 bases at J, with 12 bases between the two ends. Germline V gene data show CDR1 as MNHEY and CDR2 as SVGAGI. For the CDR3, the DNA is TGTGCCAGCATGCCCCGACAGCACTATGGCTACACCTTC. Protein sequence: CASMPRQHYGYTF.

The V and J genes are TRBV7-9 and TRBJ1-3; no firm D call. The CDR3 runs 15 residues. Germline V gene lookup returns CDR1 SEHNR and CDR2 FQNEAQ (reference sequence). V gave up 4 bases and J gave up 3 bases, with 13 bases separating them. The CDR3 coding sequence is TGTGCCAGCAGCTCCGCAGTTGCTCTTGGAAACACCATATATTTT. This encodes CASSSAVALGNTIYF.